A single sample gave rise to the 8 T cell receptor beta chains below, sequenced in a study of T cells expressing NK-cell markers. TCRdb re-analyzed the 5' RACE reads; it lists each CDR3 protein once, without DNA. This sample's clone table lists roughly 280,000 distinct CDR3 sequences. The sample was blood T cells: a sorted CD56 or NKG2C T cell subset, CD4+ or CD8+ T cells, or bulk PBMC T cells (not recorded which). These receptors were collected from a man between 18 and 29 years old in good health.

The rearrangement links TRBV27 to TRBJ2-1; TCRdb's D gene call, TRBD2, goes unchecked for lack of DNA. The CDR3 consists of 14 residues. CDR1 is MNHEY and CDR2 is SMNVEV in the germline V gene (reference sequence). The CDR3: CASSSGDFYNEQFF.

The chain combines TRBV9 with TRBJ2-1; TCRdb's assignment of TRBD2 cannot be checked, as there is no DNA. The length of the CDR3 is 16 residues. The germline V gene has CDR1 SGDLS and CDR2 YYNGEE. The CDR3 sequence is CASSVEASGSGDEQFF.

The J gene is TRBJ1-5, the V gene TRBV29-1. Looked up from germline, CDR1 is SQVTM and CDR2 is ANQGSEA. This CDR3 region has 12 residues. CDR3 in amino acids: CSVWGKNQPQHF.

The CDR3: CSGRTPGIGDTEAFF. The chain carries TRBV20-1 and TRBJ1-1. The germline gives CDR1 DFQATT, CDR2 SNEGSKA (reference sequence). This CDR3 region has 15 residues.

The chain recombines TRBV19 with TRBJ2-1; the D call of TRBD1 rests on TCRdb alone, since no DNA is present to check it. There are 15 residues in the CDR3. Germline assignment: CDR1 LNHDA and CDR2 SQIVND (reference sequence). The chain's CDR3 is CASSNNRGRGHEQFF.

The chain employs TRBV6-5 and TRBJ1-3; TCRdb's assignment of TRBD1 cannot be checked, as there is no DNA. CDR3 length: 15 amino acids. Germline CDR1 reads MNHEY; CDR2 reads SVGAGI. The chain's CDR3 is CASSYSPGSGNTIYF.

The chain recombines TRBV6-1 with TRBJ2-1; TCRdb calls TRBD2, which cannot be checked without DNA. The CDR3 runs 15 residues. Germline values: CDR1 MNHNS, CDR2 SASEGT. Here the CDR3 reads CASTQLAGGSNEQFF.

The V gene is TRBV12-3 or TRBV12-4, the J gene TRBJ1-1. This CDR3 is 14 amino acids long. The CDR3 reads CASSYGVLGTEAFF.